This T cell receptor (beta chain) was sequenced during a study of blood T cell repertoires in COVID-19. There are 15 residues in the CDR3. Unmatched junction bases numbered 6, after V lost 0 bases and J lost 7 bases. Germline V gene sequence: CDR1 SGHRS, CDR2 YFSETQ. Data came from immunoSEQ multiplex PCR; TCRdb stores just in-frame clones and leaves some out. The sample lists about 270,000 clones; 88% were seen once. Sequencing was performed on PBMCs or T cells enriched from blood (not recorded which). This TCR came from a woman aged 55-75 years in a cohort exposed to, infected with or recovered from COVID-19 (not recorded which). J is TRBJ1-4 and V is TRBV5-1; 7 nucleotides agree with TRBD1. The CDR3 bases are TGCGCCAGCAGCTTGGGCGACAGGGACATTGAAAAACTGTTTTTT. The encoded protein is CASSLGDRDIEKLFF.